The present T cell receptor (beta chain) was sequenced within a study of beta chain features in type 1 diabetes. The whole isolated RNA underwent reverse transcription, so sequencing captured expressed TCRB transcripts. Using immunoSEQ multiplex PCR, the repertoire was profiled, and TCRdb retains in-frame clones only, with some absent. The repertoire holds under 550,000 clones, with about an eighth as singletons. The CDR3 totals 11 residues. The V gene's germline CDR1 is SGHTA and CDR2 FQGNSA. Trimming stripped 5 bases from V and 6 bases from J, with 7 bases between. The table lists this clone with a few counts.

This clonotype was obtained from a young woman in good health. The sequenced sample consisted of naive CD4+ T cells from blood. The rearrangement links TRBV7-2 to TRBJ2-5, with D hard to call. The chain's CDR3 is CASSPLQTQYF. The DNA of the CDR3 is TGTGCCAGCAGCCCCCTTCAGACCCAGTACTTC.